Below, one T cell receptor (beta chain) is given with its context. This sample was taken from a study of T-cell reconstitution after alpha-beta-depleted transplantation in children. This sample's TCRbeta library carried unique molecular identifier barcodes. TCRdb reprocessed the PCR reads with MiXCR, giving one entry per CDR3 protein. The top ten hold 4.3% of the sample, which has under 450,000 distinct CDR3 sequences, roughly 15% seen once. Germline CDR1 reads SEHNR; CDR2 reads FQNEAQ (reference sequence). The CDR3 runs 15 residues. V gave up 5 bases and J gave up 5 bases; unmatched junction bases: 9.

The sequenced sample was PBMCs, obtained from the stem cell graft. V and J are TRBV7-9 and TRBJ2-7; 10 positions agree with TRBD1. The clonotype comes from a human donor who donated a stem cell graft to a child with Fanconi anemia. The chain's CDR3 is CASSPGQGDFDEQYF. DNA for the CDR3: TGTGCCAGCAGCCCCGGACAGGGGGATTTCGACGAGCAGTACTTC.